This TCR beta chain originates from a study of blood T cells in healthy people across ages. Germline CDR1 is MNHEY and CDR2 is SMNVEV (reference sequence). The CDR3 runs to 12 residues. V lost 5 bases to trimming and J lost 7 bases, with 11 bases between them. Primers used in a second PCR of roughly 6 to 11 cycles were a sample-barcoded 5' primer and a J-beta primer mix. Tagging of each cDNA molecule was performed by a template-switch adaptor with 12 random nucleotides. TCRdb re-called the 5' RACE reads with MiXCR, one entry per CDR3 protein. This table holds some 1.8 million distinct CDR3 sequences, more than 35% found once.

The receptor was isolated from a human donor in good health. The sample taken for sequencing was blood. V is TRBV27 and J is TRBJ2-5; D unresolved. CDR3 DNA sequence: TGTGCCAGCAGTGCGGACGCTTGGACCCAGTACTTC. This codes for CASSADAWTQYF.